The 27 T cell receptor beta chains reported below all come from one sample, sequenced in a study of response to subunit inactivated influenza vaccine. TCRdb re-derived calls from the RT-PCR reads in MiXCR, one entry per CDR3 protein. The sample has some 600,000 distinct CDR3 sequences; around 15% are singletons. The sequencing here drew on PBMCs from blood, taken around 14 days before vaccination. Source of these receptors: a man in his forties or fifties who received an inactivated influenza vaccine.

This clonotype was seen a single time. The V call is TRBV20-1, the J call TRBJ2-3, with 8 bases identical to TRBD2. The CDR3 sequence is 14 residues long. From germline, CDR1 is DFQATT and CDR2 SNEGSKA (reference sequence). The V gene end was trimmed by 1 base and the J gene end by 8 bases; junction bases not matched to a gene: 8. The CDR3 is CSARGSGSTSTQYF. In DNA form, the CDR3 reads TGCAGTGCTAGAGGGAGCGGGAGCACTTCTACGCAGTATTTT.

The chain couples TRBV7-9 to TRBJ2-7; 8 bases are a match to TRBD2. The CDR3 has 13 amino acids. Unmatched junction bases numbered 6, after V lost 5 bases and J lost 6 bases. Germline CDR1 SEHNR, CDR2 FQNEAQ (reference sequence). CDR3 sequence: CASSPGLGSEQYF. The CDR3 DNA reads TGTGCCAGCAGCCCGGGACTAGGATCCGAGCAGTACTTC.

This clonotype appeared a few times. The chain carries TRBV12-3 or TRBV12-4 and TRBJ1-1; 8 positions match TRBD1. This CDR3 is 15 amino acids long. Trimming took 1 base from V and 4 from J; bases not matched to a gene: 5. The CDR3 nucleotides read TGTGCCAGCAGTTTAGGACAGGGGAAGACCACTGAAGCTTTCTTT. This gives the protein CASSLGQGKTTEAFF.

This clonotype showed up just a few times. The J gene is TRBJ1-5, the V gene TRBV5-5, with 9 bases matching TRBD1. Germline V gives CDR1 SGHKS, CDR2 YYEKEE (reference sequence). J lost 3 bases, V lost 4 bases, and 5 bases had no gene match. The CDR3 runs 15 residues. In DNA form, the CDR3 reads TGTGCCAGCAGCCCGTGGACAGGGGACAATCAGCCCCAGCATTTT. Its protein product is CASSPWTGDNQPQHF.

The rearrangement uses TRBV28 and TRBJ2-3; no definite D call. CDR3 length: 14 amino acids. Trimming pared 7 bases from V and 2 bases from J, leaving 13 bases between. Germline assignment: CDR1 MDHEN and CDR2 SYDVKM. The CDR3 loop reads CASNPDTTTDTQYF. The CDR3 coding sequence is TGTGCCAGCAACCCTGACACAACCACAGATACGCAGTATTTT. The variable domain in full, completed from reference TRBV28 and TRBJ2-3, reads DVKVTQSSRYLVKRTGEKVFLECVQDMDHENMFWYRQDPGLGLRLIYFSYDVKMKEKGDIPEGYSVSREKKERFSLILESASTNQTSMYLCASNPDTTTDTQYFGPGTRLTVL.

The chain carries TRBV7-2 and TRBJ2-4; maybe TRBD1 (6 bases). CDR1 and CDR2 from the germline V gene are SGHTA and FQGNSA. The V end was cut by 4 bases, the J end by 10 bases, with 14 bases between. This CDR3 region has 13 residues. CDR3 sequence reads: CASSSRQEPIQYF. The CDR3 DNA sequence: TGTGCCAGCAGCTCGAGACAGGAACCAATTCAGTACTTC.

This sequence joins TRBV4-3 and TRBJ2-2; D may correspond to TRBD1 or TRBD2 (5 bases each). Germline CDR1 and CDR2: LGHNA and YSLEER. V lost 0 bases to trimming and J lost 5 bases, with 22 bases between them. The CDR3 is made up of 19 amino acids. CDR3 in DNA: TGCGCCAGCAGCCAAGAACCGCCCGTCCGGGACCTCTTTACCGGGGAGCTGTTTTTT. Translating gives CASSQEPPVRDLFTGELFF.

This clonotype was seen more than once but under ten times. The chain is built from TRBV9 and TRBJ2-1; D assignment may be TRBD1 or TRBD2 (5 bases each). The germline V gene encodes CDR1 SGDLS and CDR2 YYNGEE. Deletions cut 3 bases from V and 6 bases from J, with 13 bases between. The CDR3 runs 14 residues. CDR3: CASSAQPGTNEQFF. The CDR3 DNA is TGTGCCAGCAGCGCCCAACCCGGGACCAATGAGCAGTTCTTC.

The CDR3 DNA follows: TGTGCCAGCATCGGGGTACGGGACACTGAAGCTTTCTTT. Residues: CASIGVRDTEAFF. This sequence joins TRBV6-1 and TRBJ1-1; D not certain. The CDR3 spans 13 residues. Germline assignment: CDR1 MNHNS and CDR2 SASEGT. V was clipped by 7 bases and J by 3 bases, with 12 bases between them.

The chain joins TRBV20-1 to TRBJ2-2; 15 bases align to TRBD2. CDR1 DFQATT and CDR2 SNEGSKA come from the germline V gene (reference sequence). CDR3 length: 17 residues. Losses at the gene ends were 3 bases for V and 5 bases for J; bases not matched to a gene: 7. CDR3 region: CSASGTSGRIATGELFF. The CDR3, as DNA: TGCAGTGCTAGCGGGACTAGCGGGAGGATCGCTACCGGGGAGCTGTTTTTT.

This clonotype has more than one count but fewer than ten. This sequence joins TRBV4-1 and TRBJ2-7, with TRBD1 as a possible D gene (5 bases). The CDR3 consists of 15 residues. Trimming left V 4 bases short and J 2 bases short, with 15 bases between. The V gene's germline CDR1 is MGHRA and CDR2 YSYEKL. Here the CDR3 reads CASSPRTSNTYEQYF. The CDR3 DNA sequence: TGCGCCAGCAGCCCACGGACATCCAACACCTACGAGCAGTACTTC.

The gene calls are TRBV25-1 and TRBJ1-5; no definite D call. CDR3 size: 13 residues. Per the germline V gene, CDR1 is MGHDK and CDR2 is SYGVNS. V lost 3 bases, J lost 0 bases, and 3 bases lay in between. The CDR3 bases are TGTGCCAGCAGTGATAGTAGCAATCAGCCCCAGCATTTT. It yields the protein CASSDSSNQPQHF.

This clonotype was counted only a few times. The genes are TRBV10-3 and TRBJ2-5; D possibly matches TRBD1 or TRBD2 (5 bases each). Trimming shortened V by 2 bases and J by 5 bases, and 18 bases separated the two germline ends. This CDR3 is 16 amino acids long. The germline V gene encodes CDR1 ENHRY and CDR2 SYGVKD. The CDR3 bases are TGTGCCATCAGTGAGAAGGTGTGGGGACGTGGGGAGACCCAGTACTTC. Translated, it gives CAISEKVWGRGETQYF.

This chain uses TRBV7-8 with TRBJ2-7; D unresolved. V was shortened by 2 bases and J by 0 bases, with 11 bases between the two germline ends. Germline V gene lookup returns CDR1 SGHVS and CDR2 FQNEAQ. This CDR3 has 15 residues. The CDR3 spells CASSLQLQISYEQYF. DNA for the CDR3: TGTGCCAGCAGCTTACAATTACAGATCTCCTACGAGCAGTACTTC.

This clonotype was seen only a few times. The genes are TRBV9 and TRBJ2-2; 7 nucleotides align to TRBD2. CDR1 and CDR2 from the germline V gene are SGDLS and YYNGEE. The CDR3 length is 15 residues. After removal of 2 bases from V and 4 bases from J, the junction contained 5 bases not matched to a gene. The CDR3 spells CASSVGTTSTGELFF. For the CDR3, the DNA is TGTGCCAGCAGCGTCGGGACTACCTCCACCGGGGAGCTGTTTTTT.

As DNA, the CDR3 is TGTGCCAGCAGCTTGACCGGGACACTTAGCAATCAGCCCCAGCATTTT. Amino acids: CASSLTGTLSNQPQHF. The chain couples TRBV5-5 to TRBJ1-5, with D perhaps matching TRBD1 (6 bases). The CDR3 is 16 amino acids. The germline CDR1 and CDR2 sequences are SGHKS and YYEKEE (reference sequence). The V gene lost 1 base and the J gene lost 0 bases, with 11 bases spanning the gap. Full variable domain (remainder filled in from reference TRBV5-5 and TRBJ1-5): DAGVTQSPTHLIKTRGQQVTLRCSPISGHKSVSWYQQVLGQGPQFIFQYYEKEERGRGNFPDRFSARQFPNYSSELNVNALLLGDSALYLCASSLTGTLSNQPQHFGDGTRLSIL.

This chain connects TRBV28 to TRBJ1-5; 7 nucleotides align to TRBD1. Trimming at V came to 8 bases and at J to 3 bases, leaving 7 bases not matched to a gene. This CDR3 region has 14 residues. Germline V CDR1 and CDR2: MDHEN, SYDVKM. DNA of the CDR3: TGTGCCAGCGTAGGACAGGTGATCAATCAGCCCCAGCATTTT. It is translated as CASVGQVINQPQHF.

In its sample, this clonotype was seen many times. The chain joins TRBV6-2 or TRBV6-3 to TRBJ1-1; maybe TRBD1 (5 bases). The CDR3 has 14 amino acids. Trimming left V 2 bases short and J 5 bases short, with 12 bases between. Germline loops: CDR1 MNHEY, CDR2 SVGEGT. CDR3 loop: CASSYLEGRTEAFF. For the CDR3, the DNA is TGTGCCAGCAGTTACCTAGAGGGGCGAACTGAAGCTTTCTTT.

This clonotype was seen repeatedly, ten times or more. The chain couples TRBV9 to TRBJ2-3; D is undetermined. Trimming cost V 2 bases and J 0 bases, with 7 bases left between them. This CDR3 contains 14 residues. Germline-derived CDR1 and CDR2 are SGDLS and YYNGEE. The CDR3 is CASSVFYSTDTQYF. CDR3 bases: TGTGCCAGCAGCGTCTTCTATAGCACAGATACGCAGTATTTT.

The chain uses TRBV5-5 and TRBJ2-7; 9 bases are shared with TRBD1. CDR1 and CDR2 from the germline V gene are SGHKS and YYEKEE (reference sequence). The CDR3 consists of 15 residues. J was trimmed by 2 bases and V by 0 bases; bases with no gene match: 3. CDR3 in amino acids: CASSLGQGVAYEQYF. The CDR3 DNA reads TGTGCCAGCAGCTTGGGACAGGGGGTAGCCTACGAGCAGTACTTC.

This clonotype appeared a few times. The V and J genes are TRBV6-5 and TRBJ2-3; 8 bases match TRBD2. Germline V gene sequence: CDR1 MNHEY, CDR2 SVGAGI. CDR3 length: 14 residues. V gave up 2 bases and J gave up 7 bases; unmatched junction bases: 5. The CDR3 loop reads CASSYGASGYTQYF. As DNA, the CDR3 is TGTGCCAGCAGTTACGGGGCTAGCGGGTATACGCAGTATTTT.

The genes are TRBV7-9 and TRBJ2-1, with a weak D call TRBD2 (6 bases). V was cut by 6 bases and J by 0 bases, with 15 bases left in between. The germline V gene encodes CDR1 SEHNR and CDR2 FQNEAQ (reference sequence). This CDR3 comprises 16 residues. CDR3 loop: CASRGGSGSSYNEQFF. CDR3 coding DNA: TGTGCCAGCAGGGGAGGTTCCGGAAGCTCCTACAATGAGCAGTTCTTC. Looking up the rest from reference TRBV7-9 and TRBJ2-1 gives the full variable domain: DTGVSQNPRHKITKRGQNVTFRCDPISEHNRLYWYRQTLGQGPEFLTYFQNEAQLEKSRLLSDRFSAERPKGSFSTLEIQRTEQGDSAMYLCASRGGSGSSYNEQFFGPGTRLTVL.

This clonotype was seen only a few times. The chain combines TRBV11-2 with TRBJ2-1, with 12 bases fitting TRBD2. V shed 6 bases and J 6 bases; nucleotides not matched to a gene: 15. CDR1 is SGHAT and CDR2 is FQNNGV in the germline V gene. The CDR3 length is 18 residues. The CDR3 DNA reads TGTGCCAGCAGTCAACCCCTAGCGGGAGGGCCACTGTCCAATGAGCAGTTCTTC. This translates into CASSQPLAGGPLSNEQFF.

This clonotype was observed a handful of times. The rearrangement links TRBV28 to TRBJ2-5; D perhaps matches TRBD2 (6 bases). Per germline, CDR1 MDHEN and CDR2 SYDVKM. There are 16 residues in the CDR3. The V end was cut by 2 bases, the J end by 5 bases, with 18 bases between. The CDR3 reads CASSLGGSGPRETQYF. CDR3 nucleotide sequence: TGTGCCAGCAGTTTAGGAGGGTCAGGACCTAGGGAGACCCAGTACTTC.

The rearrangement joins TRBV3-1 to TRBJ2-5; no clear D. Trimming took 1 base from V and 5 from J, leaving 14 bases between them. There are 15 residues in the CDR3. CDR1 and CDR2 from the germline V gene are LGHDT and YNNKEL (reference sequence). The CDR3 spells CASSQGPPGRETQYF. In nucleotides, the CDR3 is TGTGCCAGCAGCCAAGGACCCCCCGGGCGGGAGACCCAGTACTTC.

This clonotype was picked up many times. CDR3 sequence reads: CASSPLGTFDEQFF. The CDR3, as DNA: TGTGCCAGCAGTCCACTCGGGACCTTCGATGAGCAGTTCTTC. The rearrangement links TRBV12-3 or TRBV12-4 to TRBJ2-1, with D perhaps assigned TRBD1 or TRBD2 (5 bases each). Trimming removed 5 bases at V and 8 bases at J, with 16 bases between. The CDR3 is made up of 14 amino acids.

This clonotype was detected only a few times. The chain joins TRBV5-6 to TRBJ2-7, with TRBD1 matching 7 bases. The CDR3 is 15 amino acids. With 2 bases clipped from V and 2 bases from J, the junction kept 7 bases outside the gene matches. CDR1 SGHDT and CDR2 YYEEEE come from the germline V gene. As DNA, the CDR3 is TGTGCCAGCAGCTTACCGGGACAGCCAGCCTACGAGCAGTACTTC. Translated, it gives CASSLPGQPAYEQYF.